Presented here are 29 T cell receptor beta chains from one specimen sequenced in a study of Ad26.COV2.S vaccination and SARS-CoV-2 variants. The repertoire was sequenced with immunoSEQ multiplex PCR; TCRdb's copy has only in-frame clones and lacks some. In the table there are 300,000 to 350,000 clones, 70% to 90% of which are singletons. Treatment indicated: 15 to 20 received Ad26.COV2.S at low or high dose, single or two shots; five or six received placebo; per-sample allocation not given. Samples analyzed were those drawn on day 63 after the first vaccine or placebo injection. This specimen was peripheral blood, taken in a trial of Ad26.COV2.S vaccine versus placebo. These receptors were taken from a person between 18 and 60 years old who received the Ad26.COV2.S COVID-19 vaccine or a placebo.

This clone occurred a few times. This chain links TRBV2 with TRBJ1-4, with D uncertain. Germline V lookup: CDR1 SNHLY, CDR2 FYNNEI. The CDR3 contains 13 residues. Trimming removed 8 bases at V and 4 bases at J, with 11 bases between. CDR3 DNA: TGTGCCAGCTTGGCTGAAGTTAATGAAAAACTGTTTTTT. Translation gives CASLAEVNEKLFF.

In regard to this clone: A read error may account for a junction end that differs from germline. The chain combines TRBV28 with TRBJ2-5, with 11 bases fitting TRBD2. CDR3 length: 19 amino acids. The germline gives CDR1 MDHEN, CDR2 SYDVKM. CDR3 bases: TGTGCCAGCAGGCTTTCCGGATATACGGTAGCGGGGGGGCAAGCGACCCAGTACTTC. Protein: CASRLSGYTVAGGQATQYF.

This rearrangement joins TRBV6-6 to TRBJ2-2; D not resolved. This CDR3 is 12 amino acids long. CDR1 is MNHNY, CDR2 SVGAGI, per germline (reference sequence). Trimming took 5 bases from V and 6 from J, leaving 7 bases between them. For the CDR3, the DNA is TGTGCCAGCAGTAGTGGGTCCGGGGAGCTGTTTTTT. Translated: CASSSGSGELFF.

The sample holds one count of this clone. This chain connects TRBV5-4 to TRBJ2-5; possibly TRBD1 or TRBD2 for D (5 bases each). Per the germline V gene, CDR1 is SGHNT and CDR2 is YYREEE (reference sequence). Trimming shortened V by 4 bases and J by 2 bases, and 15 bases separated the two germline ends. This CDR3 region has 15 residues. CDR3 loop: CASSRDGVLQETQYF. The CDR3 nucleotides are TGTGCCAGCAGCCGGGACGGAGTTCTTCAAGAGACCCAGTACTTC.

CDR3 nucleotide sequence: TGTGCCACCGACCACGCAAGGGGGAACGGGGAGCTGTTTTTT. It is translated as CATDHARGNGELFF. V and J are TRBV19 and TRBJ2-2, with D possibly matching TRBD1 (6 bases). Germline V gene lookup returns CDR1 LNHDA and CDR2 SQIVND (reference sequence). V was shortened by 10 bases and J by 7 bases, with 19 bases between the two germline ends. The CDR3 totals 14 residues.

The V call is TRBV9, the J call TRBJ2-3; D is ambiguous. V was cut by 1 base and J by 0 bases, with 12 bases left in between. The CDR3 is 16 amino acids. The V gene's germline CDR1 is SGDLS and CDR2 YYNGEE. The CDR3 nucleotides read TGTGCCAGCAGCGTACAACCCGGCGCTAGCACAGATACGCAGTATTTT. This encodes CASSVQPGASTDTQYF.

This rearrangement joins TRBV5-1 to TRBJ1-1; 7 bases line up with TRBD1. Germline lookup yields CDR1 SGHRS and CDR2 YFSETQ. V was clipped by 4 bases and J by 4 bases; unmatched bases: 10. This CDR3 region has 15 residues. The CDR3 reads CASSKGQTGPTEAFF. CDR3 in DNA: TGCGCCAGCAGCAAGGGACAGACGGGACCCACTGAAGCTTTCTTT.

This chain connects TRBV15 to TRBJ2-1; D is undetermined. Germline V CDR1 and CDR2: LNHNV, YYDKDF (reference sequence). The CDR3 consists of 13 residues. Trimming left V 3 bases short and J 7 bases short, with 10 bases between. In DNA form, the CDR3 reads TGTGCCACCAGCAGTGAGAATGGAAATGAGCAGTTCTTC. Translated, it gives CATSSENGNEQFF. The full variable domain, completed using reference TRBV15 and TRBJ2-1, is DAMVIQNPRYQVTQFGKPVTLSCSQTLNHNVMYWYQQKSSQAPKLLFHYYDKDFNNEADTPDNFQSRRPNTSFCFLDIRSPGLGDTAMYLCATSSENGNEQFFGPGTRLTVL.

V gene TRBV5-1 combines with J gene TRBJ2-7; 8 nucleotides align to TRBD2. V gave up 5 bases and J gave up 11 bases; unmatched junction bases: 9. The germline V gene has CDR1 SGHRS and CDR2 YFSETQ. There are 12 residues in the CDR3. CDR3 bases: TGCGCCAGCAGTTCTGGCGGGGGGCCGAAGTACTTC. Translating it yields CASSSGGGPKYF.

The chain links TRBV28 to TRBJ1-2, with 9 bases that match TRBD1. CDR3 size: 13 residues. Germline lookup yields CDR1 MDHEN and CDR2 SYDVKM. The V segment lost 5 bases and the J segment 5 bases; nucleotides outside the gene matches: 3. The CDR3 sequence: CASSPGQGYGYTF. The CDR3 nucleotides read TGTGCCAGCAGTCCGGGACAGGGATATGGCTACACCTTC.

Worth noting for this clone: The same CDR3 can be traced to other DNA sequences in this sample. V and J are TRBV5-1 and TRBJ1-1; TRBD1 aligns across 9 bases. Germline V gives CDR1 SGHRS, CDR2 YFSETQ. The CDR3 length is 13 residues. V was clipped by 3 bases and J by 5 bases; unmatched bases: 2. CDR3 nucleotides: TGCGCCAGCAGCTCCGGACAGGGGACTGAAGCTTTCTTT. It translates to CASSSGQGTEAFF.

The chain recombines TRBV5-1 with TRBJ2-7; D possibly corresponds to TRBD1 (5 bases). Germline V CDR1 and CDR2: SGHRS, YFSETQ. V was cut by 1 base and J by 5 bases, with 13 bases left in between. The CDR3 has 14 residues. As DNA, the CDR3 is TGCGCCAGCAGCTTGAGGACGGACAAGGACGAGCAGTACTTC. This codes for CASSLRTDKDEQYF.

The chain couples TRBV28 to TRBJ1-6; D call uncertain. Per the germline V gene, CDR1 is MDHEN and CDR2 is SYDVKM. This CDR3 is 16 amino acids long. Trimming pared 3 bases from V and 2 bases from J, leaving 11 bases between. Here the CDR3 reads CASSLDGVTYNSPLHF. DNA of the CDR3: TGTGCCAGCAGTTTGGATGGGGTAACCTATAATTCACCCCTCCACTTT.

This clone was picked up one time. The gene calls are TRBV9 and TRBJ1-1; maybe TRBD1 (6 bases). V was pared by 3 bases and J by 3 bases, with 9 bases between. Germline V gene data show CDR1 as SGDLS and CDR2 as YYNGEE. The CDR3 contains 13 residues. CDR3 sequence: CASSAGQHTEAFF. The CDR3 DNA is TGTGCCAGCAGCGCAGGACAGCACACTGAAGCTTTCTTT.

The chain couples TRBV6-5 to TRBJ1-5; D not certain. CDR1 MNHEY and CDR2 SVGAGI come from the germline V gene. The V and J ends lost 5 bases and 0 bases respectively, with 11 bases between them. This CDR3 contains 15 residues. The CDR3 DNA is TGTGCCAGCAGTACCCTCCACTATAGCAATCAGCCCCAGCATTTT. Its protein product is CASSTLHYSNQPQHF.

This clone was observed a handful of times. CDR3 nucleotide sequence: TGCGCCAGCAGCCCCGGACAACTTGCAACTAATGAAAAACTGTTTTTT. It codes for CASSPGQLATNEKLFF. The chain couples TRBV5-1 to TRBJ1-4, with D possibly matching TRBD1 (5 bases). In germline, CDR1 is SGHRS, CDR2 YFSETQ. V was cut by 4 bases and J by 0 bases, with 13 bases left in between. The length of the CDR3 is 16 residues.

The chain couples TRBV6-4 to TRBJ2-2; no clear D gene. This CDR3 is 16 amino acids long. Trimming stripped 2 bases from V and 1 base from J, with 11 bases between. Per the germline V gene, CDR1 is MRHNA and CDR2 is SNTAGT. The CDR3 sequence: CASSDRVSGNTGELFF. CDR3 DNA sequence: TGTGCCAGCAGTGACCGGGTGTCTGGGAACACCGGGGAGCTGTTTTTT.

The chain uses TRBV30 and TRBJ2-1; 12 positions agree with TRBD2. V lost 2 bases to trimming and J lost 4 bases; unmatched junction nucleotides: 3. CDR3 size: 15 residues. Germline lookup yields CDR1 GTSNPN and CDR2 SVGIG (reference sequence). The CDR3 protein is CAWSPTSGGYNEQFF. CDR3 bases: TGTGCCTGGAGTCCTACTAGCGGGGGGTACAATGAGCAGTTCTTC.

The V gene is TRBV4-1, the J gene TRBJ1-5, with a weak D call TRBD1 (5 bases). The V end was cut by 1 base, the J end by 5 bases, with 6 bases between. This CDR3 has 13 residues. CDR1 is MGHRA and CDR2 is YSYEKL in the germline V gene. CDR3 residues: CASSQVRDQPQHF. The CDR3 DNA reads as TGCGCCAGCAGCCAAGTCAGGGATCAGCCCCAGCATTTT.

This chain links TRBV28 with TRBJ2-3; 7 bases are shared with TRBD2. The CDR3 has 14 amino acids. Germline V gene lookup returns CDR1 MDHEN and CDR2 SYDVKM. Germline trimming cut 2 bases from V and 2 bases from J; bases unmatched to any gene: 1. The CDR3 loop is CASSLRGDTDTQYF. In DNA form, the CDR3 reads TGTGCCAGCAGTTTACGGGGGGACACAGATACGCAGTATTTT.

This clone was seen only a few times. The rearrangement joins TRBV4-1 to TRBJ1-4; D unresolved. The V end lost 2 bases, the J end lost 7 bases, and 11 bases lay between the germline ends. Germline assignment: CDR1 MGHRA and CDR2 YSYEKL. The CDR3 runs 14 residues. The CDR3: CASSQYESVEKLFF. CDR3 sequence (DNA): TGCGCCAGCAGCCAATATGAGTCGGTTGAAAAACTGTTTTTT.

The J gene is TRBJ1-4, the V gene TRBV6-6; 9 bases agree with TRBD1. V shed 5 bases and J 7 bases; nucleotides not matched to a gene: 8. Germline V gene lookup returns CDR1 MNHNY and CDR2 SVGAGI (reference sequence). This CDR3 contains 15 residues. CDR3 amino acids: CASSAPGQGGEKLFF. In DNA form, the CDR3 reads TGTGCCAGCAGTGCACCGGGACAGGGTGGTGAAAAACTGTTTTTT.

This clone was recorded once. V usage is TRBV30 and J usage is TRBJ1-1; the D gene is possibly TRBD1 (6 bases). CDR3 size: 13 residues. V was pared by 2 bases and J by 5 bases, with 12 bases between. The V gene's germline CDR1 is GTSNPN and CDR2 SVGIG (reference sequence). Here the CDR3 DNA reads TGTGCCTGGAGTTTACAGGGTGGAACTGAAGCTTTCTTT. It is translated as CAWSLQGGTEAFF.

In its sample, this clone was seen once. The chain carries TRBV11-3 and TRBJ2-5; 8 bases agree with TRBD1. The CDR3 sequence is 17 residues long. Germline V gene data show CDR1 as SGHNT and CDR2 as YENEEA. J lost 1 base, V lost 5 bases, and 12 bases had no gene match. This chain's CDR3 is CASSKWAGGRAQETQYF. In DNA form, the CDR3 reads TGTGCCAGCAGCAAGTGGGCAGGGGGCCGGGCCCAAGAGACCCAGTACTTC.

The chain carries TRBV29-1 and TRBJ2-2; the D is unclear. Trimming stripped 6 bases from V and 4 bases from J, with 15 bases between. This CDR3 spans 14 amino acids. The V gene's germline CDR1 is SQVTM and CDR2 ANQGSEA. The CDR3 sequence: CSVASAARTGELFF. The CDR3, as DNA: TGCAGCGTGGCATCCGCGGCCCGCACCGGGGAGCTGTTTTTT.

The chain carries TRBV11-2 and TRBJ1-2; 11 positions match TRBD1. The CDR3 totals 20 residues. Looked up from germline, CDR1 is SGHAT and CDR2 is FQNNGV. The trim removed 0 bases at V and 6 bases at J, leaving 18 bases unmatched. The CDR3 protein is CASSLETDRGRGYGYNGYTF. The CDR3 region has the DNA TGTGCCAGCAGCTTAGAAACGGACAGGGGGCGCGGGTATGGATATAATGGCTACACCTTC.

The rearrangement uses TRBV5-1 and TRBJ2-1; 9 nucleotides match TRBD1. Germline CDR1 is SGHRS and CDR2 is YFSETQ. V lost 2 bases and J lost 6; bases outside the gene matches: 3. The CDR3 is 14 residues long. CDR3 amino acids: CASSLGTGFNEQFF. CDR3 coding DNA: TGCGCCAGCAGCTTAGGGACAGGGTTCAATGAGCAGTTCTTC.

This chain uses TRBV6-6 with TRBJ2-7, with D perhaps assigned TRBD1 or TRBD2 (6 bases each). V was trimmed by 8 bases and J by 6 bases, leaving 29 bases between them. The CDR3 contains 17 residues. CDR1 is MNHNY and CDR2 is SVGAGI in the germline V gene (reference sequence). The CDR3 loop is CASGRHRGGQTLTEQYF. In DNA, the CDR3 is TGTGCCAGCGGTCGTCACCGAGGGGGGCAGACCTTAACCGAGCAGTACTTC.

The chain has TRBV5-1 and TRBJ1-1; D is possibly TRBD1 (5 bases). Per the germline V gene, CDR1 is SGHRS and CDR2 is YFSETQ. Trimming took off 2 bases at V and 2 bases at J, with 10 bases between the two ends. The CDR3 has 14 residues. The CDR3 sequence: CASSFGASNTEAFF. CDR3 nucleotide sequence: TGCGCCAGCAGCTTTGGGGCGTCAAACACTGAAGCTTTCTTT.